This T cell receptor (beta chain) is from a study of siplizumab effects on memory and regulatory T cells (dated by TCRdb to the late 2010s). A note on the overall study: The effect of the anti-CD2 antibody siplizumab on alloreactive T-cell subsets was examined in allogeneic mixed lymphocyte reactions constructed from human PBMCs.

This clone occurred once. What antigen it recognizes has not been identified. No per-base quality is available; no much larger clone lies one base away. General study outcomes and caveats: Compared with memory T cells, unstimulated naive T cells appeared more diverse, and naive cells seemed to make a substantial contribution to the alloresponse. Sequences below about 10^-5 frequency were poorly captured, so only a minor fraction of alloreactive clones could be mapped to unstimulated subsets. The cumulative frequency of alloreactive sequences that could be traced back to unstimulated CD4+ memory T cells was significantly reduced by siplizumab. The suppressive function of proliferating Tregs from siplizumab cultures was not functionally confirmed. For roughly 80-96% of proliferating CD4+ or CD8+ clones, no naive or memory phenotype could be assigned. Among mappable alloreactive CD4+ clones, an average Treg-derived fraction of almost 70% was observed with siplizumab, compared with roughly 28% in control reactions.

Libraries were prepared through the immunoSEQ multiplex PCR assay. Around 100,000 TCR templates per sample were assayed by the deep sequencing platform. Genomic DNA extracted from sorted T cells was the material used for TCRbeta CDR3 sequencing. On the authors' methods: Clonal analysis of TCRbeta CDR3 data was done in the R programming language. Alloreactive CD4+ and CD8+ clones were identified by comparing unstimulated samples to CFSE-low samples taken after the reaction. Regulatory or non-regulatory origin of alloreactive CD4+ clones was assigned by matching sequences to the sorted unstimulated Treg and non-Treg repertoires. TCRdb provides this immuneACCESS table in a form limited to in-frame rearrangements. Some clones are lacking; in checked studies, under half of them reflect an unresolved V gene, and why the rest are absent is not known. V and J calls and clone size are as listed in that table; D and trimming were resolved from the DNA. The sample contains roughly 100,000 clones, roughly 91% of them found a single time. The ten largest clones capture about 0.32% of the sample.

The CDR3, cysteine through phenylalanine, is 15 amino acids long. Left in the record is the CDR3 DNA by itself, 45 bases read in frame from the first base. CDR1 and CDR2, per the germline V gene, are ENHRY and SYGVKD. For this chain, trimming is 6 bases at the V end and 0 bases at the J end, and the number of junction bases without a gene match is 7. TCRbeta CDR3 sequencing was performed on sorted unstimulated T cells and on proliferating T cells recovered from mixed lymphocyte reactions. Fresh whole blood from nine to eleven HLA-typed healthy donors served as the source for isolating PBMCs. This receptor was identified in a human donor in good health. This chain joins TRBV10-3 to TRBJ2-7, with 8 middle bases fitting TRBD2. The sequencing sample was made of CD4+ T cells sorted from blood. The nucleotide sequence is TGTGCCATCAGGGAGACTAGCGCCCCCTCCTACGAGCAGTACTTC. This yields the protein CAIRETSAPSYEQYF.